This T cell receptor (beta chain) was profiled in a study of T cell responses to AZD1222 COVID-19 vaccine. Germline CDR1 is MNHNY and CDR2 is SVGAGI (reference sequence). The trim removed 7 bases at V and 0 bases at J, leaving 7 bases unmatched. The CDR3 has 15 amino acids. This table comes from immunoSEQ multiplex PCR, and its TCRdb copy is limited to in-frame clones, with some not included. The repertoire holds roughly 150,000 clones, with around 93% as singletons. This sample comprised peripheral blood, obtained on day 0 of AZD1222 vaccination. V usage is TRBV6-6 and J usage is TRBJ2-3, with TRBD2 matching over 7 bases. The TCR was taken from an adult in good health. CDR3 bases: TGTGCCAGCAATGGGAGGGCGTCTAGCACAGATACGCAGTATTTT. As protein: CASNGRASSTDTQYF.